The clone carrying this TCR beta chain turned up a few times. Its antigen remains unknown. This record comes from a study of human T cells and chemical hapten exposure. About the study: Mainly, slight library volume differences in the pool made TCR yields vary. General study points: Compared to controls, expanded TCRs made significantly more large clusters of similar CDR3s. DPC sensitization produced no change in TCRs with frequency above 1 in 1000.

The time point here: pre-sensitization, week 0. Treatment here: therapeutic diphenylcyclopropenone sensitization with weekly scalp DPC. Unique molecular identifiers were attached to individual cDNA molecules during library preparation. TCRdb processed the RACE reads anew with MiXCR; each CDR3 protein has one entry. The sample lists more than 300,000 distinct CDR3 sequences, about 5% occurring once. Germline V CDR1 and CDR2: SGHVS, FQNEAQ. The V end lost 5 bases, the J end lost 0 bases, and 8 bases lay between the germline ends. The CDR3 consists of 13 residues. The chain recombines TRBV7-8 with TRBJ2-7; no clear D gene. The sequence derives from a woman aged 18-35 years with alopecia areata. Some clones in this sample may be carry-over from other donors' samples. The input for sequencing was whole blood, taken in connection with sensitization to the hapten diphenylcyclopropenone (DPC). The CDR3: CASSARISYEQYF. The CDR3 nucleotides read TGTGCCAGCAGCGCCAGGATCTCCTACGAGCAGTACTTC.